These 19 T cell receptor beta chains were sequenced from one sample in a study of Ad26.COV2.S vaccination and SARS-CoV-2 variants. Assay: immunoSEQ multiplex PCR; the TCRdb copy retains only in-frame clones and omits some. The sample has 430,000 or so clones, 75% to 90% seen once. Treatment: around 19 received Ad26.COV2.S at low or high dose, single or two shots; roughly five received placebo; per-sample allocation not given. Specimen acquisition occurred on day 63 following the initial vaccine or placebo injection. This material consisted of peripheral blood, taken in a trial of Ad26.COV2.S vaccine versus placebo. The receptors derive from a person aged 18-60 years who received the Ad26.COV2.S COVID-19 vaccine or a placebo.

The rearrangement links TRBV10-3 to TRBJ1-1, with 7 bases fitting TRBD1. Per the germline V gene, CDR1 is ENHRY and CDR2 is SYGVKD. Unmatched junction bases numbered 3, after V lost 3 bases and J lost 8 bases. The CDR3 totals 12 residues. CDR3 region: CAISDQDREAFF. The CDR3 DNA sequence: TGTGCCATCAGTGATCAGGACAGGGAAGCTTTCTTT.

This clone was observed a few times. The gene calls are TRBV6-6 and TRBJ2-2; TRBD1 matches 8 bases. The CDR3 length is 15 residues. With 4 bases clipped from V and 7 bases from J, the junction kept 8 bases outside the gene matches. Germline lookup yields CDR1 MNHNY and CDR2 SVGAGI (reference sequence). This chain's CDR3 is CASSSADRVSGELFF. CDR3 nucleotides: TGTGCCAGCAGTTCCGCGGACAGGGTGAGCGGGGAGCTGTTTTTT.

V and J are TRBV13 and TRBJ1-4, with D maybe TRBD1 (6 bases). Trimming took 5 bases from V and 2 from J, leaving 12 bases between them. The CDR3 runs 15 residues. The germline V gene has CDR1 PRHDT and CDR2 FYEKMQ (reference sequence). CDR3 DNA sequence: TGTGCCAGCAGCCAAACAGGGAAGACTAATGAAAAACTGTTTTTT. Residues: CASSQTGKTNEKLFF.

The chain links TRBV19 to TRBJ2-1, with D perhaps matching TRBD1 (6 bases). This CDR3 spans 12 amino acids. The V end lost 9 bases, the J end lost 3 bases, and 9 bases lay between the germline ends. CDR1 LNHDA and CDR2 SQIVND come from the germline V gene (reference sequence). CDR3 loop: CASRDNYNEQFF. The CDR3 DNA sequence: TGTGCCAGCAGGGACAACTACAATGAGCAGTTCTTC.

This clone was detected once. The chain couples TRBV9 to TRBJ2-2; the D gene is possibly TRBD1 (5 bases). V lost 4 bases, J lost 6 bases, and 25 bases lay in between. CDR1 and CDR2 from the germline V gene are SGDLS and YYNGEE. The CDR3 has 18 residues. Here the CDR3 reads CASSPFRNDRKKAGELFF. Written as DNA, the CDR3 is TGTGCCAGCAGCCCCTTTAGGAACGACAGAAAAAAGGCCGGGGAGCTGTTTTTT.

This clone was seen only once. In DNA, the CDR3 is TGTGCCACCAGTGCAGGACGGGGGGCTGGGGCCAACGTCCTGACTTTC. The encoded protein is CATSAGRGAGANVLTF. The chain employs TRBV24-1 and TRBJ2-6; 7 bases are a match to TRBD2. Per germline, CDR1 KGHDR and CDR2 SFDVKD. J was trimmed by 2 bases and V by 5 bases; bases with no gene match: 5. This CDR3 contains 16 residues.

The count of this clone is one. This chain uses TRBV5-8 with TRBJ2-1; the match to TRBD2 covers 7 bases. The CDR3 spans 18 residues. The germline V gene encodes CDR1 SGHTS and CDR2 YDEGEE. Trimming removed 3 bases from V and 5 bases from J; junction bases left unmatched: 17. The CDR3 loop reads CASSSLVGAGAGDNEQFF. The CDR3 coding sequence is TGTGCCAGCAGCTCCCTGGTCGGTGCGGGAGCAGGAGACAATGAGCAGTTCTTC.

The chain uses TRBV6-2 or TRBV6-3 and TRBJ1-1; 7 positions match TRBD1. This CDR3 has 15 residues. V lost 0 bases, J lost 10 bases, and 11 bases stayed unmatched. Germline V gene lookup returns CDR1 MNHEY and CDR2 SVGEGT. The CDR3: CASSYSDRENLRAFF. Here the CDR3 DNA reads TGTGCCAGCAGTTACTCCGACAGGGAAAACTTACGAGCTTTCTTT.

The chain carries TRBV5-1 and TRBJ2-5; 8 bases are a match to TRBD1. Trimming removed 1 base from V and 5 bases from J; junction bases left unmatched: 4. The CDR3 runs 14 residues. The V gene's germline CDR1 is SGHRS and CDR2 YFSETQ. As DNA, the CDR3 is TGCGCCAGCAGCTTGCAGGGGGCTGGGGAGACCCAGTACTTC. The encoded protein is CASSLQGAGETQYF. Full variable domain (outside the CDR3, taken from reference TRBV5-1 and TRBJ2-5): KAGVTQTPRYLIKTRGQQVTLSCSPISGHRSVSWYQQTPGQGLQFLFEYFSETQRNKGNFPGRFSGRQFSNSRSEMNVSTLELGDSALYLCASSLQGAGETQYFGPGTRLLVL.

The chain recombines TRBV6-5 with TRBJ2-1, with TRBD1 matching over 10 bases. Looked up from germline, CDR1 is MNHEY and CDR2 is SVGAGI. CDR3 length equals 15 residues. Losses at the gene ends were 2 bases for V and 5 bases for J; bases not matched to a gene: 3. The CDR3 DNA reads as TGTGCCAGCAGTTACCCCGGGACAGGGGACAATGAGCAGTTCTTC. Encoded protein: CASSYPGTGDNEQFF.

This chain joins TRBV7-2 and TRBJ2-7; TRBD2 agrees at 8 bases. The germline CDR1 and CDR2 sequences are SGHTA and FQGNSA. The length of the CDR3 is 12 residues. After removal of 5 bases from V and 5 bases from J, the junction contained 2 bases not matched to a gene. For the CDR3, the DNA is TGTGCCAGCAGCCCGGGGGGGGACGAGCAGTACGTC. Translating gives CASSPGGDEQYV.

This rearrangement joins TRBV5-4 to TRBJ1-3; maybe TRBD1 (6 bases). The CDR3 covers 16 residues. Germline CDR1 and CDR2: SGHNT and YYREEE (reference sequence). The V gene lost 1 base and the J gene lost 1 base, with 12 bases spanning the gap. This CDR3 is CASSLNPGQSGNTIYF. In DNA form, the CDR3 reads TGTGCCAGCAGCTTGAACCCTGGACAGTCTGGAAACACCATATATTTT. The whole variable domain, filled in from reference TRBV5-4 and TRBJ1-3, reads ETGVTQSPTHLIKTRGQQVTLRCSSQSGHNTVSWYQQALGQGPQFIFQYYREEENGRGNFPPRFSGLQFPNYSSELNVNALELDDSALYLCASSLNPGQSGNTIYFGEGSWLTVV.

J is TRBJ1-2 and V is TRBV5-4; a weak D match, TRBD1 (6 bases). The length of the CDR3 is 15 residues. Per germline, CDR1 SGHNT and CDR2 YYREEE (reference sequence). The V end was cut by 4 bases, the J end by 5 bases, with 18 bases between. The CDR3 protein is CASSPEGDGNYGYTF. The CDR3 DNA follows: TGTGCCAGCAGCCCGGAGGGGGACGGAAATTATGGCTACACCTTC.

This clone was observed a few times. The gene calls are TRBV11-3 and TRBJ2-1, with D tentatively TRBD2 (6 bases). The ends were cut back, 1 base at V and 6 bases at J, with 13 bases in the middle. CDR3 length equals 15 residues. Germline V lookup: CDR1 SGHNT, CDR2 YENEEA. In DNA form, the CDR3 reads TGTGCCAGCAGCTTAGGCCGGGAGTATAGCAATGAGCAGTTCTTC. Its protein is CASSLGREYSNEQFF. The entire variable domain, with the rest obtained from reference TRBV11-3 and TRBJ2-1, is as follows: EAGVVQSPRYKIIEKKQPVAFWCNPISGHNTLYWYLQNLGQGPELLIRYENEEAVDDSQLPKDRFSAERLKGVDSTLKIQPAELGDSAVYLCASSLGREYSNEQFFGPGTRLTVL.

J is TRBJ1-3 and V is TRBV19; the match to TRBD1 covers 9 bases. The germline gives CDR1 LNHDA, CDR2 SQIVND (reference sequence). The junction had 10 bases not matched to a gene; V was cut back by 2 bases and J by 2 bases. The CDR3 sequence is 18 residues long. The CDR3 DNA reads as TGTGCCAGTAGTATAAGTCCCGGACAGGGGAGTACTGGAAACACCATATATTTT. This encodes CASSISPGQGSTGNTIYF.

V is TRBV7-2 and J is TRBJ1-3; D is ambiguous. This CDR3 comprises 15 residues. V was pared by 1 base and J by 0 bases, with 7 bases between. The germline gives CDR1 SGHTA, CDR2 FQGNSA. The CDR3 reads CASSLVRSSGNTIYF. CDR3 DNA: TGTGCCAGCAGCTTAGTTAGGAGCTCTGGAAACACCATATATTTT.

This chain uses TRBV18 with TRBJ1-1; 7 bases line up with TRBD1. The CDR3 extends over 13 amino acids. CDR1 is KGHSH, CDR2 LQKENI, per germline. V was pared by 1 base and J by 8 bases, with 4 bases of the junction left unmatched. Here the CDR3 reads CASSPLTGEEAFF. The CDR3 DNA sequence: TGTGCCAGCTCACCACTCACAGGGGAGGAAGCTTTCTTT.

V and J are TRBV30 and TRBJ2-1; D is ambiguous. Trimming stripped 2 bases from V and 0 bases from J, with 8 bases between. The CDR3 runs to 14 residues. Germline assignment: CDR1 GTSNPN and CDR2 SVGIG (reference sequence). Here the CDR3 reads CAWSSLSSYNEQFF. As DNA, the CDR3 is TGTGCCTGGAGTTCACTATCCTCCTACAATGAGCAGTTCTTC.

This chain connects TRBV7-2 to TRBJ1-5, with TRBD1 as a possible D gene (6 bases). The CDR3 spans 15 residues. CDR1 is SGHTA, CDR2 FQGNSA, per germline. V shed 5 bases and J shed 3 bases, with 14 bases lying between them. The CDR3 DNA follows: TGTGCCAGCAGCCTGTGGAGGGGGGTCAATCAGCCCCAGCATTTT. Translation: CASSLWRGVNQPQHF. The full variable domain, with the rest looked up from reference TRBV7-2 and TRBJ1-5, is GAGVSQSPSNKVTEKGKDVELRCDPISGHTALYWYRQSLGQGLEFLIYFQGNSAPDKSGLPSDRFSAERTGGSVSTLTIQRTQQEDSAVYLCASSLWRGVNQPQHFGDGTRLSIL.